This TCR beta chain was captured by sequencing in a study of T cells in Graves' hyperthyroidism and ophthalmopathy. TCR beta CDR3 regions were amplified from RNA transcripts. Initially, a first-round RT-PCR of the TCR CDR3 employed the HTBI primer set. TCRdb independently ran MiXCR on the multiplex PCR reads; one entry per CDR3 protein. The sample includes 490,000 or so distinct CDR3 sequences, approximately 16% of them seen just once. This clonotype was counted between two and nine times. The sequencing sample was made of blood. The receptor's source is a woman in her 30s with Graves' ophthalmopathy.

In DNA, the CDR3 is TGTGCCAGCAGGCGTCCGGGACAGGGATACACCGGGGAGCTGTTTTTT. This encodes CASRRPGQGYTGELFF. This rearrangement joins TRBV11-2 to TRBJ2-2; TRBD1 aligns across 9 bases. The CDR3 runs to 16 residues. Germline V CDR1 and CDR2: SGHAT, FQNNGV. The J segment lost 3 bases and the V segment lost 6 bases, leaving 8 bases of the junction unmatched.